A single sample is the source of the 11 T cell receptor beta chains below, sequenced in a study of shared clonotypes between healthy human individuals. The data were produced by immunoSEQ multiplex PCR, yet TCRdb's version contains in-frame clones alone and is incomplete. The table lists about 980,000 clones, more than 75% of them singletons, with nearly 1.5% in the top ten. Sequences were obtained from memory CD4+ T cells sorted from blood. Subset indicated: CD45RA-negative fraction. These receptors were obtained from a man aged 18-30 years in good health.

This clone was seen just once. The rearrangement uses TRBV6-1 and TRBJ2-7; the D gene is possibly TRBD1 (8 bases). V shed 7 bases and J shed 6 bases, with 25 bases lying between them. CDR3 length equals 16 residues. Per the germline V gene, CDR1 is MNHNS and CDR2 is SASEGT. Here the CDR3 reads CASTDRQGRVGSEQYF. CDR3 nucleotide sequence: TGTGCCAGCACTGACAGACAGGGGAGGGTTGGGAGCGAGCAGTACTTC.

About this clone itself: Other DNA sequences within the sample encode an identical CDR3. The rearrangement joins TRBV28 to TRBJ1-5; TRBD1 aligns across 7 bases. V was clipped by 6 bases and J by 1 base; unmatched bases: 6. Germline V CDR1 and CDR2: MDHEN, SYDVKM. This CDR3 spans 15 amino acids. The CDR3 DNA reads as TGTGCCAGCAGCCGACAGGGCGGCAGCAATCAGCCCCAGCATTTT. This sequence encodes CASSRQGGSNQPQHF.

V gene TRBV7-9 combines with J gene TRBJ1-3; 9 bases align to TRBD1. Germline assignment: CDR1 SEHNR and CDR2 FQNEAQ (reference sequence). V shed 1 base, J shed 8 bases, and the junction held 6 bases outside the gene matches. The CDR3 loop spans 15 amino acids. For the CDR3, the DNA is TGTGCCAGCAGCTTAGGGGACAGGGAAAAAGACACCATATATTTT. Its protein is CASSLGDREKDTIYF.

This chain links TRBV27 with TRBJ1-6; tentative D call: TRBD1 (6 bases). Germline-derived CDR1 and CDR2 are MNHEY and SMNVEV (reference sequence). The CDR3 is made up of 13 amino acids. V lost 5 bases to trimming and J lost 10 bases, with 12 bases between them. DNA for the CDR3: TGTGCCAGCAGTCAACAGGGAGCATCACCCCTCCACTTT. Its protein product is CASSQQGASPLHF.

The rearrangement uses TRBV19 and TRBJ1-5, with 12 bases identical to TRBD1. From germline, CDR1 is LNHDA and CDR2 SQIVND (reference sequence). The CDR3 extends over 18 amino acids. The junction had 9 bases not matched to a gene; V was cut back by 5 bases and J by 1 base. The CDR3 protein is CASSRGTGGFRSNQPQHF. The CDR3 coding sequence is TGTGCCAGTAGTCGGGGGACAGGGGGCTTTAGGAGCAATCAGCCCCAGCATTTT.

The J gene is TRBJ1-1, the V gene TRBV6-6; TRBD1 is a possible D gene (6 bases). Germline V lookup: CDR1 MNHNY, CDR2 SVGAGI (reference sequence). The CDR3 is 14 amino acids. V shed 7 bases and J shed 3 bases, with 15 bases lying between them. Here the CDR3 reads CASTVIGGDTEAFF. The CDR3 region has the DNA TGTGCCAGCACCGTAATAGGGGGAGACACTGAAGCTTTCTTT.

This clone was seen a handful of times. The chain joins TRBV5-6 to TRBJ1-1; D is possibly TRBD1 (5 bases). Trimming took off 4 bases at V and 6 bases at J, with 16 bases between the two ends. CDR3 length equals 14 residues. The V gene's germline CDR1 is SGHDT and CDR2 YYEEEE. CDR3 DNA sequence: TGTGCCAGCAGCCAAGTCGGGGGTAGCCCTGAAGCTTTCTTT. Amino acid sequence: CASSQVGGSPEAFF.

The rearrangement links TRBV4-1 to TRBJ2-5; 8 bases are a match to TRBD2. This CDR3 is 15 amino acids long. In germline, CDR1 is MGHRA, CDR2 YSYEKL. The J segment lost 5 bases and the V segment lost 1 base, leaving 6 bases of the junction unmatched. In nucleotides, the CDR3 is TGCGCCAGCAGCCAAGTAGGGACTAGTGGGGAGACCCAGTACTTC. It is translated as CASSQVGTSGETQYF.

J is TRBJ1-1 and V is TRBV5-1; 7 bases align to TRBD1. Germline-derived CDR1 and CDR2 are SGHRS and YFSETQ. V shed 2 bases and J 4 bases; nucleotides not matched to a gene: 11. The CDR3 is 16 amino acids. CDR3 DNA: TGCGCCAGCAGCTTTAGCTCAGGGGGAGGTGGCACTGAAGCTTTCTTT. This encodes CASSFSSGGGGTEAFF.

The V and J genes are TRBV30 and TRBJ1-4, with a possible D match to TRBD1 (5 bases). The germline gives CDR1 GTSNPN, CDR2 SVGIG (reference sequence). Trimming took 2 bases from V and 1 from J, leaving 8 bases between them. The CDR3 has 14 residues. In DNA form, the CDR3 reads TGTGCCTGGAGTTCAGGGAAAACTAATGAAAAACTGTTTTTT. Protein: CAWSSGKTNEKLFF. The full variable domain, its missing parts supplied by reference TRBV30 and TRBJ1-4, is SQTIHQWPATLVQPVGSPLSLECTVEGTSNPNLYWYRQAAGRGLQLLFYSVGIGQISSEVPQNLSASRPQDRQFILSSKKLLLSDSGFYLCAWSSGKTNEKLFFGSGTQLSVL.

This chain joins TRBV28 and TRBJ1-4; D ambiguous. CDR3 length: 15 residues. Trimming pared 4 bases from V and 0 bases from J, leaving 9 bases between. The germline gives CDR1 MDHEN, CDR2 SYDVKM. The CDR3 coding sequence is TGTGCCAGCAGTTCCCGGCTCGCAACTAATGAAAAACTGTTTTTT. It specifies CASSSRLATNEKLFF. The full variable domain, completed using reference TRBV28 and TRBJ1-4, is DVKVTQSSRYLVKRTGEKVFLECVQDMDHENMFWYRQDPGLGLRLIYFSYDVKMKEKGDIPEGYSVSREKKERFSLILESASTNQTSMYLCASSSRLATNEKLFFGSGTQLSVL.